This is a list of T cell receptor beta chains from one sample in a study of blood T cell repertoires in COVID-19. Sequencing was performed with immunoSEQ multiplex PCR; in TCRdb, only in-frame clones are kept and a portion is missing. Of under 200,000 clones listed, roughly 80% are singletons. Sequenced material: peripheral blood. The receptors originated from a man aged 18 to 29 with active or convalescent COVID-19. Both conserved end residues are part of each CDR3. The D gene is left open where the match is weak. Size values are once, few and many counts, or a class for expanded clones, and some rows have none.

j_call: TRBJ1-5; clone_size: once; v_call: TRBV29-1; d_call: -; cdr3_aa: CSVGGSGQPQHF; cdr3_nt: TGCAGCGTTGGAGGGTCGGGTCAGCCCCAGCATTTT
j_call: TRBJ1-6; clone_size: -; v_call: TRBV5-4; d_call: -; cdr3_aa: CASSLYISTSPLHF; cdr3_nt: TGTGCCAGCAGCTTGTATATCTCCACATCACCCCTCCACTTT
j_call: TRBJ1-2; clone_size: once; v_call: TRBV30; d_call: TRBD1; cdr3_aa: CAAAGQGAYGYTF; cdr3_nt: TGTGCCGCCGCGGGACAGGGGGCCTATGGCTACACCTTC
j_call: TRBJ1-2; clone_size: -; v_call: TRBV7-2; d_call: -; cdr3_aa: CASSQLGAGYGYTF; cdr3_nt: TGTGCCAGCAGCCAGTTGGGGGCTGGCTATGGCTACACCTTC
j_call: TRBJ2-1; clone_size: -; v_call: TRBV5-1; d_call: -; cdr3_aa: CASSTSPRGIVNEQFF; cdr3_nt: TGCGCCAGCAGCACCTCCCCGCGGGGAATAGTCAATGAGCAGTTCTTC
j_call: TRBJ2-7; clone_size: -; v_call: TRBV2; d_call: -; cdr3_aa: CASSGLPQEQYF; cdr3_nt: TGTGCCAGCAGTGGGTTACCCCAGGAGCAGTACTTC
j_call: TRBJ2-7; clone_size: -; v_call: TRBV7-2; d_call: TRBD1; cdr3_aa: CASSGQGNFYEQYF; cdr3_nt: TGTGCCAGCAGCGGACAGGGGAATTTCTACGAGCAGTACTTC
j_call: TRBJ1-2; clone_size: once; v_call: TRBV2; d_call: TRBD1; cdr3_aa: CASSVGQGSYGYTF; cdr3_nt: TGTGCCAGCAGTGTGGGACAGGGATCCTATGGCTACACCTTC
j_call: TRBJ1-2; clone_size: -; v_call: TRBV5-6; d_call: -; cdr3_aa: CASSYSLRGSGYTF; cdr3_nt: TGTGCCAGCAGTTACTCTCTCAGGGGAAGTGGCTACACCTTC
j_call: TRBJ2-3; clone_size: -; v_call: TRBV9; d_call: TRBD2; cdr3_aa: CASSVDVGGTDTQYF; cdr3_nt: TGTGCCAGCAGCGTAGACGTGGGAGGGACAGATACGCAGTATTTT
j_call: TRBJ1-2; clone_size: -; v_call: TRBV4-1; d_call: TRBD1; cdr3_aa: CASSQETTGENYGYTF; cdr3_nt: TGCGCCAGCAGCCAAGAAACTACAGGGGAGAACTATGGCTACACCTTC
j_call: TRBJ2-2; clone_size: -; v_call: TRBV19; d_call: -; cdr3_aa: CASSIEGRSGELFF; cdr3_nt: TGTGCCAGTAGTATCGAGGGGAGGAGCGGGGAGCTGTTTTTT
j_call: TRBJ1-5; clone_size: -; v_call: TRBV2; d_call: -; cdr3_aa: CASSDYRDQPQHF; cdr3_nt: TGTGCCAGCAGTGACTACAGGGATCAGCCCCAGCATTTT
j_call: TRBJ1-1; clone_size: -; v_call: TRBV5-1; d_call: TRBD1; cdr3_aa: CASSLRTGGANTEAFF; cdr3_nt: TGCGCCAGCAGCTTGAGGACAGGGGGCGCGAACACTGAAGCTTTCTTT
j_call: TRBJ1-1; clone_size: -; v_call: TRBV6-5; d_call: TRBD1; cdr3_aa: CASSYRGQTEAFF; cdr3_nt: TGTGCCAGCAGTTACAGGGGGCAGACTGAAGCTTTCTTT
j_call: TRBJ2-1; clone_size: -; v_call: TRBV27; d_call: -; cdr3_aa: CASSLQLEGGYEQFF; cdr3_nt: TGTGCCAGCAGTTTACAATTAGAGGGAGGCTATGAGCAGTTCTTC
j_call: TRBJ1-3; clone_size: -; v_call: TRBV19; d_call: TRBD1; cdr3_aa: CASSWDRGNTIYF; cdr3_nt: TGTGCCAGTAGTTGGGACAGGGGAAACACCATATATTTT
j_call: TRBJ1-2; clone_size: -; v_call: TRBV12-3/TRBV12-4; d_call: TRBD1; cdr3_aa: CASSPTGEDGYTF; cdr3_nt: TGTGCCAGCAGTCCGACAGGGGAGGATGGCTACACCTTC
j_call: TRBJ2-5; clone_size: -; v_call: TRBV9; d_call: TRBD2; cdr3_aa: CASSVQRGWEETQYF; cdr3_nt: TGTGCCAGCAGCGTACAGCGGGGGTGGGAGGAGACCCAGTACTTC
j_call: TRBJ1-6; clone_size: -; v_call: TRBV6-5; d_call: TRBD1; cdr3_aa: CASKRTGPHSPLHF; cdr3_nt: TGTGCCAGCAAACGGACAGGGCCACATTCACCCCTCCACTTT
j_call: TRBJ2-1; clone_size: -; v_call: TRBV3-1/TRBV3-2; d_call: TRBD2; cdr3_aa: CASSQDSSGNYNEQFF; cdr3_nt: TGTGCCAGCAGCCAAGATTCCAGCGGGAACTACAATGAGCAGTTCTTC
j_call: TRBJ2-3; clone_size: once; v_call: TRBV7-3; d_call: TRBD2; cdr3_aa: CASSLSGGLADTQYF; cdr3_nt: TGTGCCAGCAGCTTATCGGGAGGACTGGCAGATACGCAGTATTTT
j_call: TRBJ2-7; clone_size: -; v_call: TRBV3-1/TRBV3-2; d_call: -; cdr3_aa: CASSSGAWPYEQYF; cdr3_nt: TGTGCCAGCAGCTCAGGGGCTTGGCCCTACGAGCAGTACTTC
j_call: TRBJ2-7; clone_size: once; v_call: TRBV30; d_call: TRBD1; cdr3_aa: CAWSMTGEEPYF; cdr3_nt: TGTGCCTGGAGTATGACAGGGGAGGAGCCGTACTTC
j_call: TRBJ2-1; clone_size: -; v_call: TRBV5-8; d_call: TRBD1; cdr3_aa: CASSAGTGVGNEQFF; cdr3_nt: TGTGCCAGCAGCGCCGGGACAGGGGTGGGCAATGAGCAGTTCTTC
j_call: TRBJ2-3; clone_size: -; v_call: TRBV6-1; d_call: -; cdr3_aa: CASSDPRNYLSTDTQYF; cdr3_nt: TGTGCCAGCAGTGACCCCCGGAACTATCTTAGCACAGATACGCAGTATTTT
j_call: TRBJ2-7; clone_size: -; v_call: TRBV10-1; d_call: -; cdr3_aa: CARPRDCGFYEQYF; cdr3_nt: TGCGCCAGACCTCGGGACTGTGGGTTTTACGAGCAGTACTTC
j_call: TRBJ2-7; clone_size: -; v_call: TRBV9; d_call: -; cdr3_aa: CASSVLPDGDNEQYF; cdr3_nt: TGTGCCAGCAGCGTCTTACCAGACGGGGACAACGAGCAGTACTTC
j_call: TRBJ1-2; clone_size: -; v_call: TRBV5-6; d_call: TRBD1; cdr3_aa: CASSPDRGQAYGYTF; cdr3_nt: TGTGCCAGCAGCCCGGACAGGGGGCAGGCTTATGGCTACACCTTC
j_call: TRBJ2-7; clone_size: -; v_call: TRBV7-2; d_call: TRBD2; cdr3_aa: CASSFNILAGGDYEQYF; cdr3_nt: TGTGCCAGCAGCTTTAACATATTGGCGGGAGGGGACTACGAGCAGTACTTC
j_call: TRBJ2-2; clone_size: -; v_call: TRBV5-1; d_call: -; cdr3_aa: CASNQGGDTGELFF; cdr3_nt: TGCGCCAGCAACCAAGGGGGTGACACCGGGGAGCTGTTTTTT
j_call: TRBJ2-3; clone_size: -; v_call: TRBV4-3; d_call: TRBD2; cdr3_aa: CASSQGLAGAVDTQYF; cdr3_nt: TGCGCCAGCAGCCAGGGACTAGCGGGAGCGGTAGATACGCAGTATTTT
j_call: TRBJ1-5; clone_size: -; v_call: TRBV30; d_call: -; cdr3_aa: CAWSVIDTDQPQHF; cdr3_nt: TGTGCCTGGAGTGTAATAGACACCGATCAGCCCCAGCATTTT
j_call: TRBJ1-2; clone_size: -; v_call: TRBV6-5; d_call: -; cdr3_aa: CASSYSSGFYGYTF; cdr3_nt: TGTGCCAGCAGTTACTCGAGCGGGTTCTATGGCTACACCTTC
j_call: TRBJ2-7; clone_size: -; v_call: TRBV30; d_call: TRBD1; cdr3_aa: CAWGTGVTYEQYF; cdr3_nt: TGTGCCTGGGGGACAGGAGTCACCTACGAGCAGTACTTC
j_call: TRBJ1-5; clone_size: -; v_call: TRBV24-1; d_call: -; cdr3_aa: CATSDRRIREPQHF; cdr3_nt: TGTGCCACCAGTGACCGGAGAATTCGGGAGCCCCAGCATTTT
j_call: TRBJ2-2; clone_size: -; v_call: TRBV4-3; d_call: TRBD2; cdr3_aa: CASSQDLAGGTGELFF; cdr3_nt: TGCGCCAGCAGCCAAGATTTAGCGGGAGGAACCGGGGAGCTGTTCTTT
j_call: TRBJ1-2; clone_size: -; v_call: TRBV19; d_call: TRBD1; cdr3_aa: CASSKGTAYGYTF; cdr3_nt: TGTGCCAGTAGTAAGGGGACAGCCTATGGCTACACCTTC
j_call: TRBJ1-5; clone_size: few; v_call: TRBV7-9; d_call: -; cdr3_aa: CASSLGQSNQPQHF; cdr3_nt: TGTGCCAGCAGCTTAGGACAAAGCAATCAGCCCCAGCATTTT
j_call: TRBJ1-4; clone_size: many; v_call: TRBV5-1; d_call: TRBD1; cdr3_aa: CASSLGQGAEKLFF; cdr3_nt: TGCGCCAGCAGCTTGGGACAGGGGGCTGAAAAACTGTTTTTT
j_call: TRBJ1-6; clone_size: -; v_call: TRBV12-5; d_call: TRBD1; cdr3_aa: CASGPGTAYNSPLHF; cdr3_nt: TGTGCTAGTGGACCCGGGACAGCATATAATTCACCCCTCCACTTT
j_call: TRBJ2-5; clone_size: -; v_call: TRBV14; d_call: -; cdr3_aa: CASSQRIRGQETQYF; cdr3_nt: TGTGCCAGCAGCCAGCGAATCAGGGGTCAAGAGACCCAGTACTTC
j_call: TRBJ2-7; clone_size: -; v_call: TRBV5-6; d_call: TRBD2; cdr3_aa: CASSWGLAGGRGYEQYF; cdr3_nt: TGTGCCAGCAGCTGGGGACTAGCGGGGGGCCGAGGGTACGAGCAGTACTTC
j_call: TRBJ2-7; clone_size: -; v_call: TRBV18; d_call: -; cdr3_aa: CASSPSPWHTGGYEQYF; cdr3_nt: TGTGCCAGCTCACCAAGCCCCTGGCACACCGGCGGTTACGAGCAGTACTTC